This T cell receptor beta chain was identified in a study of T cells expressing NK-cell markers. Study-wide findings and caveats: Also leading the CD3+CD56-NKG2C+ fraction in a few donors were these clonotypes. About six donors showed dominant NKG2C+ clonotypes comprising roughly 1.0-7.5% of their CD8+ T cells.

CDR1 is SGHVS, CDR2 FQNEAQ, per germline. The CDR3 is made up of 15 amino acids. Template switching by 5'RACE with UMIs generated the TCR beta cDNA. From its re-call of the 5' RACE reads, TCRdb lists each CDR3 protein once, without DNA. In total, the table holds 200,000 to 300,000 distinct CDR3 sequences. Worth noting for this clonotype: The antigen is unknown.

The sequenced sample was blood T cells: a sorted CD56 or NKG2C T cell subset, CD4+ or CD8+ T cells, or bulk PBMC T cells (not recorded which). The chain carries TRBV7-8 and TRBJ2-3; the TCRdb call, TRBD1, lacks DNA for checking. This clonotype originated in a woman between 18 and 69 years old in good health. CDR3 amino acids: CASSPKGGAGDTQYF. Supplemented by reference TRBV7-8 and TRBJ2-3, the full variable domain reads GAGVSQSPRYKVAKRGQDVALRCDPISGHVSLFWYQQALGQGPEFLTYFQNEAQLDKSGLPSDRFFAERPEGSVSTLKIQRTQQEDSAVYLCASSPKGGAGDTQYFGPGTRLTVL.